The 5 T cell receptor beta chains below all came from one sample that was sequenced in a study of cytomegalovirus exposure and HLA in healthy donors. The PCR had 60 Vbeta and 13 Jbeta primers. Some clones are missing from TCRdb's copy, which holds only in-frame ones; the method was immunoSEQ multiplex PCR. Of about 110,000 clones detected, under 90% appear once; the ten largest clones hold 2.2%. Sequenced material: PBMCs. The origin of the receptors is a woman in her 30s in good health and CMV-seronegative.

J is TRBJ2-3 and V is TRBV9; 8 bases align to TRBD2. The V and J ends lost 4 bases and 6 bases, in that order; junction bases with no gene match: 4. CDR1 and CDR2 (germline): SGDLS, YYNGEE. The CDR3 totals 13 residues. CDR3 sequence reads: CASSRSGSDTQYF. The CDR3 nucleotides are TGTGCCAGCAGCAGGAGCGGGAGCGATACGCAGTATTTT.

This sequence joins TRBV28 and TRBJ1-4, with D unresolved. Trimming pared 2 bases from V and 8 bases from J, leaving 6 bases between. Germline CDR1 and CDR2: MDHEN and SYDVKM. The CDR3 extends over 12 amino acids. The CDR3 here is CASSLRSEKLFF. The CDR3 nucleotides are TGTGCCAGCAGTTTAAGGAGCGAAAAACTGTTTTTT.

The gene calls are TRBV19 and TRBJ1-5; D call uncertain. Germline values: CDR1 LNHDA, CDR2 SQIVND (reference sequence). This CDR3 contains 13 residues. Trimming shortened V by 5 bases and J by 5 bases, and 10 bases separated the two germline ends. This chain's CDR3 is CASSPGLDQPQHF. CDR3 nucleotides: TGTGCCAGTAGTCCTGGACTGGATCAGCCCCAGCATTTT.

This clone was recorded a few times. V usage is TRBV15 and J usage is TRBJ2-7, with 8 bases that match TRBD1. CDR1 LNHNV and CDR2 YYDKDF come from the germline V gene (reference sequence). The ends lost 5 bases at V and 6 bases at J; junction bases unmatched: 12. This CDR3 region has 15 residues. CDR3 in amino acids: CATSPRTGSWSEQYF. CDR3 sequence (DNA): TGTGCCACCAGCCCCCGGACAGGGTCCTGGTCCGAGCAGTACTTC. Full variable domain (outside the CDR3, taken from reference TRBV15 and TRBJ2-7): DAMVIQNPRYQVTQFGKPVTLSCSQTLNHNVMYWYQQKSSQAPKLLFHYYDKDFNNEADTPDNFQSRRPNTSFCFLDIRSPGLGDTAMYLCATSPRTGSWSEQYFGPGTRLTVT.

CDR3 in DNA: TGTGCCAGCAGCCCCCCGGCGGCGGAGACCCAGTACTTC. The encoded protein is CASSPPAAETQYF. The V gene is TRBV11-2, the J gene TRBJ2-5; D is unresolved. The germline CDR1 and CDR2 sequences are SGHAT and FQNNGV. Trimming stripped 5 bases from V and 5 bases from J, with 12 bases between. This CDR3 is 13 amino acids long.